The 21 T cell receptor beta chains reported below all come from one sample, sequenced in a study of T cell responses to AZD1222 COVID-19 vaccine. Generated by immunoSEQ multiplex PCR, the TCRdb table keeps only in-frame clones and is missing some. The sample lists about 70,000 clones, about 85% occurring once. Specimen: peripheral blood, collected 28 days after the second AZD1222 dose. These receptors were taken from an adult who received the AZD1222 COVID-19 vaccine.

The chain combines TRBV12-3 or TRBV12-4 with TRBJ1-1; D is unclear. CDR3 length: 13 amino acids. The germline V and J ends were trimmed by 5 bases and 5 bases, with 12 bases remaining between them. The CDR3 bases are TGTGCCAGCAGTAAACTTGAGGGAACTGAAGCTTTCTTT. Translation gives CASSKLEGTEAFF.

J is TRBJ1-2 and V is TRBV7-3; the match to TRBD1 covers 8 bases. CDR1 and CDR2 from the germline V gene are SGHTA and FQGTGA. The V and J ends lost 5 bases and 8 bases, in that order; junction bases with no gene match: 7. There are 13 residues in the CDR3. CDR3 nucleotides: TGTGCCAGCAGCGTTGGACAGGGAGAGGGCTACACCTTC. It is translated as CASSVGQGEGYTF. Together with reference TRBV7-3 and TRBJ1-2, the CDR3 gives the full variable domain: GAGVSQTPSNKVTEKGKYVELRCDPISGHTALYWYRQSLGQGPEFLIYFQGTGAADDSGLPNDRFFAVRPEGSVSTLKIQRTERGDSAVYLCASSVGQGEGYTFGSGTRLTVV.

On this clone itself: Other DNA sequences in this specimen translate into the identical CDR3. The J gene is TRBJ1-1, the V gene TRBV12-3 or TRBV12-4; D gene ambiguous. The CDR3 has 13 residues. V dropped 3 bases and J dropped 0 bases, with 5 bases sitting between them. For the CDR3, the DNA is TGTGCCAGCAGTTTGGGGATGAACACTGAAGCTTTCTTT. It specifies CASSLGMNTEAFF.

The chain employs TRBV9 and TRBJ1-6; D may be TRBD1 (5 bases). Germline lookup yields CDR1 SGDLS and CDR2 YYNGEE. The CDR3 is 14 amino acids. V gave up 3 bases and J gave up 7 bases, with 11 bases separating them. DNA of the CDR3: TGTGCCAGCAGCGGCGGGACCATGAATTCACCCCTCCACTTT. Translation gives CASSGGTMNSPLHF.

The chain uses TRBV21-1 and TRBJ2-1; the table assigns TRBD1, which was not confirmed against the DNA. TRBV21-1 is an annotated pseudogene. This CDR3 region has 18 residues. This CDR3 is CASSKGVGRKSSYNEQFF. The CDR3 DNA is TGTGCCAGCAGCAAAGGAGTGGGGCGGAAGAGCTCCTACAATGAGCAGTTCTTC.

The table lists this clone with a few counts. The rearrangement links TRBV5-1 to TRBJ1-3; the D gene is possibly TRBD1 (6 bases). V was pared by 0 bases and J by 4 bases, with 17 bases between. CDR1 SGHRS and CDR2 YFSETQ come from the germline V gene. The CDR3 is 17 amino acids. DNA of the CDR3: TGCGCCAGCAGCTTGGTTCCCAACAGGGCGCCGGGAAACACCATATATTTT. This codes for CASSLVPNRAPGNTIYF.

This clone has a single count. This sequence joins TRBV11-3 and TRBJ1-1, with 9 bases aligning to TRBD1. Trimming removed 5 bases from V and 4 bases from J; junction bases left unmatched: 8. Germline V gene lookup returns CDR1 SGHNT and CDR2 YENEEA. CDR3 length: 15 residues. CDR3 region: CASSPKQGARTEAFF. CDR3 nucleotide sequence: TGTGCCAGCAGCCCCAAACAGGGGGCCCGCACTGAAGCTTTCTTT.

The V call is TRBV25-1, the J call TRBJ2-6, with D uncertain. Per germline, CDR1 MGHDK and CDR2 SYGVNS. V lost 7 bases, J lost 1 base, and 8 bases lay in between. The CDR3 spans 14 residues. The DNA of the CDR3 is TGTGCCAGCACTGACTTTTCTGGGGCCAACGTCCTGACTTTC. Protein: CASTDFSGANVLTF.

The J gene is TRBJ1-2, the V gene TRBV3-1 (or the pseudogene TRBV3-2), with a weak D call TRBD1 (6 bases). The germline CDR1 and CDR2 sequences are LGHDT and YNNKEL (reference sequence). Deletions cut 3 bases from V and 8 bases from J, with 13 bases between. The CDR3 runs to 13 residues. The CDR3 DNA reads TGTGCCAGCAGCCATGAACAGGGTTGGGGCTACACCTTC. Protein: CASSHEQGWGYTF.

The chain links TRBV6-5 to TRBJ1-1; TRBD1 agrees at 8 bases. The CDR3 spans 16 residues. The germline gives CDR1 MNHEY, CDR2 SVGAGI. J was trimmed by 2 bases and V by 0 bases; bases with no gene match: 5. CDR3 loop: CASSYSQGAPNTEAFF. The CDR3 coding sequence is TGTGCCAGCAGTTACTCCCAGGGGGCTCCAAACACTGAAGCTTTCTTT.

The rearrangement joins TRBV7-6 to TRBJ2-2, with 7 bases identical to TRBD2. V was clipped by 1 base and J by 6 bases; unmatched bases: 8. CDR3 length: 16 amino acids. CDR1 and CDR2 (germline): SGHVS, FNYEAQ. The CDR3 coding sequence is TGTGCCAGCAGCTTAGTGGCGGGAGTTAGTTCCGGGGAGCTGTTTTTT. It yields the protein CASSLVAGVSSGELFF.

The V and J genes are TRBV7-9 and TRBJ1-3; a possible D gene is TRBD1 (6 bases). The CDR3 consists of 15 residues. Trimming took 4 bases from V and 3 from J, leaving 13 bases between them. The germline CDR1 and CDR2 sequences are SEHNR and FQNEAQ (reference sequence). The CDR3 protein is CASSSDSRGGNTIYF. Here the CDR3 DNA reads TGTGCCAGCAGCTCGGACAGCAGAGGTGGAAACACCATATATTTT.

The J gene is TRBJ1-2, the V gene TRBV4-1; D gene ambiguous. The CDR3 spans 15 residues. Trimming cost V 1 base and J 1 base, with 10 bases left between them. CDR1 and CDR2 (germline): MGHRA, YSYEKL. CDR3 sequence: CASSQGPADNYGYTF. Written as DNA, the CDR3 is TGCGCCAGCAGCCAAGGTCCAGCGGATAACTATGGCTACACCTTC.

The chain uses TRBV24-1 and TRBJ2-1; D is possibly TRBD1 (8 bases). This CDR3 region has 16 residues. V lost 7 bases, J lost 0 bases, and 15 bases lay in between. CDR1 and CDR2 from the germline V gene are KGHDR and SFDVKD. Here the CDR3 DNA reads TGTGCCACCAGCGCGACAGGGGACTACTCCTACAATGAGCAGTTCTTC. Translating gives CATSATGDYSYNEQFF.

CDR3 protein: CARSLEPNYRGSSYNEQFF. In DNA, the CDR3 is TGTGCCAGAAGCTTGGAGCCCAACTACAGGGGTAGCTCCTACAATGAGCAGTTCTTC. The chain couples TRBV5-3 to TRBJ2-1, with 7 positions matching TRBD1. TRBV5-3 is marked as an open reading frame, function uncertain. This CDR3 comprises 19 residues. The ends lost 0 bases at V and 0 bases at J; junction bases unmatched: 12.

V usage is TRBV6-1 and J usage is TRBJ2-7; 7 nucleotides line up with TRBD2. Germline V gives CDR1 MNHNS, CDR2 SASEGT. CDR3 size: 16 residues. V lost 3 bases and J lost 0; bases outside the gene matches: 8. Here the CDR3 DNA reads TGTGCCAGCAGTGACGGGGAGGGTTTCAACTCCTACGAGCAGTACTTC. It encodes CASSDGEGFNSYEQYF.

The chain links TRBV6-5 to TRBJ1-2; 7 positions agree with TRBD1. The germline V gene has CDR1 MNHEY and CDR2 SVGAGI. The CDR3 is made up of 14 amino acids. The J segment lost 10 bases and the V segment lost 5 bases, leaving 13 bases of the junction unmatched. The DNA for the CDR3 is TGTGCCAGCAGTCCGGCCGGGACAGTGGATGCCTACACCTTC. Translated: CASSPAGTVDAYTF.

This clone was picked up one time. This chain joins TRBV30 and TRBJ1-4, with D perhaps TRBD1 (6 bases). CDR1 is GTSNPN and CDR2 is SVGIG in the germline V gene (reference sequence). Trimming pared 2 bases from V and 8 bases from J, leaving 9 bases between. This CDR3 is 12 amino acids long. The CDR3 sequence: CAWSKQGEKLFF. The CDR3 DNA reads TGTGCCTGGAGTAAACAGGGCGAAAAACTGTTTTTT.

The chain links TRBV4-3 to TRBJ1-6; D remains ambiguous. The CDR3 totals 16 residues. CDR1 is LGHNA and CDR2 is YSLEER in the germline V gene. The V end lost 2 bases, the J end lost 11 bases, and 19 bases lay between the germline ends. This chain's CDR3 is CASSQHLTHSGAPLHF. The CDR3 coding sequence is TGCGCCAGCAGCCAACATCTGACTCATTCAGGTGCACCCCTCCACTTT.

CDR3 nucleotides: TGTGCCAGCAGCCAGTATCGGGGAGAGAATGAAAAACTGTTTTTT. Protein product: CASSQYRGENEKLFF. The chain uses TRBV4-2 and TRBJ1-4; no firm D call. The V gene lost 3 bases and the J gene lost 5 bases, with 13 bases spanning the gap. The germline V gene encodes CDR1 LGHNA and CDR2 YNFKEQ. The CDR3 extends over 15 amino acids.

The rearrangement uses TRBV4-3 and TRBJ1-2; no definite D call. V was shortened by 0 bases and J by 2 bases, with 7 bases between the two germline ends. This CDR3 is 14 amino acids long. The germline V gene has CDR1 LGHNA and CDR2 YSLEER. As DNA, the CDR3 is TGCGCCAGCAGCCAAGATTGGGGAAACTATGGCTACACCTTC. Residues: CASSQDWGNYGYTF.